These 31 T cell receptor beta chains were sequenced from one sample in a study of blood T cell repertoires in COVID-19. Clones were read by immunoSEQ multiplex PCR, and TCRdb kept only the in-frame ones, dropping some. This table holds about 300,000 clones, roughly 87% found once. The sample consisted of peripheral blood. The receptor source for this set is a man aged 18-30 years with active or convalescent COVID-19.

The V and J genes are TRBV5-5 and TRBJ2-7; D not resolved. The CDR3 spans 13 residues. Germline V gene sequence: CDR1 SGHKS, CDR2 YYEKEE (reference sequence). Trimming stripped 0 bases from V and 6 bases from J, with 10 bases between. The CDR3 DNA is TGTGCCAGCAGCTTGGGATTTCAGGTCGAGCAGTACTTC. Protein product: CASSLGFQVEQYF.

The CDR3 spells CASSPGMGLNTEAFF. As DNA, the CDR3 is TGCGCCAGCAGCCCCGGGATGGGTTTGAACACTGAAGCTTTCTTT. The chain recombines TRBV5-1 with TRBJ1-1; D gene unclear. Trimming pared 4 bases from V and 0 bases from J, leaving 13 bases between. The CDR3 sequence is 15 residues long. The germline V gene encodes CDR1 SGHRS and CDR2 YFSETQ.

The genes are TRBV5-6 and TRBJ1-1; the D gene is possibly TRBD1 (5 bases). The CDR3 runs 14 residues. Germline V CDR1 and CDR2: SGHDT, YYEEEE. V was cut by 4 bases and J by 0 bases, with 10 bases left in between. The CDR3, as DNA: TGTGCCAGCAGCCTCAGGGCGTTGAACACTGAAGCTTTCTTT. This sequence encodes CASSLRALNTEAFF.

The V gene is TRBV5-1, the J gene TRBJ2-3; the match to TRBD2 covers 9 bases. Germline V CDR1 and CDR2: SGHRS, YFSETQ. V lost 0 bases, J lost 0 bases, and 8 bases stayed unmatched. The CDR3 runs to 18 residues. DNA of the CDR3: TGCGCCAGCAGCTTGGCCAGCGGGGGGCTTTCTAGCACAGATACGCAGTATTTT. It translates to CASSLASGGLSSTDTQYF.

The table lists this clone with a few counts. This chain uses TRBV9 with TRBJ1-2; D is perhaps TRBD1 (5 bases). The V gene's germline CDR1 is SGDLS and CDR2 YYNGEE. V lost 0 bases to trimming and J lost 7 bases, with 7 bases between them. The CDR3 consists of 12 residues. CDR3 nucleotides: TGTGCCAGCAGCGTAGGTCAGGGTGGCTACACCTTC. Its translation: CASSVGQGGYTF.

This chain links TRBV3-1 (or the pseudogene TRBV3-2) with TRBJ2-7; no firm D call. V was cut by 4 bases and J by 3 bases, with 7 bases left in between. Looked up from germline, CDR1 is LGHDT and CDR2 is YNNKEL (reference sequence). CDR3 size: 12 residues. The CDR3 protein is CASSPDIYEQYF. CDR3 in DNA: TGTGCCAGCAGCCCAGACATCTACGAGCAGTACTTC.

The chain employs TRBV11-1 and TRBJ2-7; D may be TRBD2 (5 bases). The CDR3 has 16 amino acids. V was shortened by 0 bases and J by 5 bases, with 17 bases between the two germline ends. The V gene's germline CDR1 is SGHAT and CDR2 FQDESV (reference sequence). In DNA, the CDR3 is TGTGCCAGCAGCTTAGCGAGAGGGCCCGGGCGGAACGAGCAGTACTTC. Protein: CASSLARGPGRNEQYF.

The chain is built from TRBV5-1 and TRBJ2-3; the D is unclear. The CDR3 length is 14 residues. Germline V gene data show CDR1 as SGHRS and CDR2 as YFSETQ. The ends were cut back, 2 bases at V and 1 base at J, with 8 bases in the middle. The CDR3 spells CASSFPYGTDTQYF. The CDR3 region has the DNA TGCGCCAGCAGCTTCCCTTATGGCACAGATACGCAGTATTTT.

The count of this clone is one. The chain combines TRBV6-1 with TRBJ1-2; tentative D call: TRBD1 (5 bases). Deletions cut 4 bases from V and 2 bases from J, with 23 bases between. This CDR3 comprises 18 residues. Germline V lookup: CDR1 MNHNS, CDR2 SASEGT. Written as DNA, the CDR3 is TGTGCCAGCAGTGGACAGACGAGACCGGAGACCGGAAACTATGGCTACACCTTC. Translating it yields CASSGQTRPETGNYGYTF.

This chain uses TRBV12-3 or TRBV12-4 with TRBJ1-5; D uncertain. V lost 2 bases to trimming and J lost 4 bases, with 6 bases between them. The CDR3 sequence is 13 residues long. CDR3 amino acids: CASSLTRNQPQHF. For the CDR3, the DNA is TGTGCCAGCAGTTTAACTCGGAATCAGCCCCAGCATTTT.

The V and J genes are TRBV4-1 and TRBJ1-4; a weak D match, TRBD1 (6 bases). V was pared by 6 bases and J by 6 bases, with 17 bases between. This CDR3 has 15 amino acids. Germline V CDR1 and CDR2: MGHRA, YSYEKL. This chain's CDR3 is CASRVLLDSHEKLFF. Written as DNA, the CDR3 is TGCGCCAGCAGAGTCCTATTGGACAGTCATGAAAAACTGTTTTTT.

This sequence joins TRBV5-4 and TRBJ2-5, with D possibly matching TRBD2 (6 bases). CDR1 and CDR2 (germline): SGHNT, YYREEE (reference sequence). The CDR3 sequence is 14 residues long. The V gene lost 4 bases and the J gene lost 4 bases, with 14 bases spanning the gap. CDR3 sequence (DNA): TGTGCCAGCAGCCAGAAAACTAGCTCAGAGACCCAGTACTTC. Translation gives CASSQKTSSETQYF.

This chain links TRBV6-5 with TRBJ1-1, with unresolved D. CDR1 MNHEY and CDR2 SVGAGI come from the germline V gene. The CDR3 runs 15 residues. Trimming removed 0 bases from V and 4 bases from J, with 12 bases in between. The CDR3 sequence: CASSYSNVLLTEAFF. Here the CDR3 DNA reads TGTGCCAGCAGTTACTCGAACGTTCTACTCACTGAAGCTTTCTTT.

The V and J genes are TRBV6-6 and TRBJ2-5; D remains unclear. Trimming took 6 bases from V and 4 from J, leaving 12 bases between them. Germline V gene sequence: CDR1 MNHNY, CDR2 SVGAGI (reference sequence). This CDR3 contains 13 residues. The CDR3 here is CASRLPGGETQYF. The CDR3 DNA is TGTGCCAGCAGGTTACCAGGTGGAGAGACCCAGTACTTC.

The V gene is TRBV10-3, the J gene TRBJ1-1; possible D gene TRBD1, 6 bases. Germline values: CDR1 ENHRY, CDR2 SYGVKD. Trimming cost V 6 bases and J 0 bases, with 8 bases left between them. CDR3 size: 13 residues. The CDR3 loop reads CAIRGQVNTEAFF. For the CDR3, the DNA is TGTGCCATCAGGGGACAAGTGAACACTGAAGCTTTCTTT.

The rearrangement uses TRBV6-2 or TRBV6-3 and TRBJ2-3; D remains ambiguous. The CDR3 spans 14 residues. Germline V gene lookup returns CDR1 MNHEY and CDR2 SVGEGT. Trimming stripped 5 bases from V and 3 bases from J, with 12 bases between. This CDR3 is CASSTGPETDTQYF. CDR3 sequence (DNA): TGTGCCAGCAGTACTGGTCCGGAGACAGATACGCAGTATTTT.

V is TRBV18 and J is TRBJ2-1, with 7 positions matching TRBD2. The ends lost 6 bases at V and 0 bases at J; junction bases unmatched: 14. The CDR3 runs to 18 residues. From germline, CDR1 is KGHSH and CDR2 LQKENI. The CDR3 here is CASSSSWSGESSYNEQFF. CDR3 bases: TGTGCCAGCTCCTCCAGTTGGAGCGGGGAGAGCTCCTACAATGAGCAGTTCTTC.

The gene calls are TRBV7-8 and TRBJ2-7, with D tentatively TRBD1 (5 bases). Trimming left V 1 base short and J 4 bases short, with 14 bases between. The CDR3 has 15 residues. Germline assignment: CDR1 SGHVS and CDR2 FQNEAQ. This chain's CDR3 is CASSLGGRVGYEQYF. The CDR3 DNA sequence: TGTGCCAGCAGCTTAGGGGGCAGGGTGGGTTACGAGCAGTACTTC.

The chain joins TRBV9 to TRBJ2-1; 11 bases fit TRBD2. In germline, CDR1 is SGDLS, CDR2 YYNGEE. The V gene end was trimmed by 0 bases and the J gene end by 8 bases; junction bases not matched to a gene: 13. The CDR3 length is 18 residues. CDR3 loop: CASSVALAGGLLGDEQFF. In DNA, the CDR3 is TGTGCCAGCAGCGTAGCGCTAGCGGGGGGCTTGCTGGGTGATGAGCAGTTCTTC.

This chain uses TRBV6-2 or TRBV6-3 with TRBJ2-7; TRBD1 aligns across 7 bases. The germline gives CDR1 MNHEY, CDR2 SVGEGT. V shed 0 bases and J 3 bases; nucleotides not matched to a gene: 5. The CDR3 consists of 15 residues. The CDR3 nucleotides are TGTGCCAGCAGTTACTCGTCCCGGGACAGCTACGAGCAGTACTTC. It is translated as CASSYSSRDSYEQYF.

The gene calls are TRBV4-1 and TRBJ2-3; D not resolved. V was clipped by 5 bases and J by 6 bases, with 9 bases between them. Per germline, CDR1 MGHRA and CDR2 YSYEKL. This CDR3 spans 12 amino acids. CDR3 in DNA: TGCGCCAGCAGCAAAACGGAGGATACGCAGTATTTT. It is translated as CASSKTEDTQYF.

The chain is built from TRBV29-1 and TRBJ1-5; D possibly corresponds to TRBD1 (5 bases). The V gene's germline CDR1 is SQVTM and CDR2 ANQGSEA. This CDR3 is 12 amino acids long. The V and J ends lost 6 bases and 5 bases respectively, with 11 bases between them. The CDR3 nucleotides read TGCAGCGTAGGGGAAATCGATCAGCCCCAGCATTTT. It translates to CSVGEIDQPQHF.

The J gene is TRBJ2-1, the V gene TRBV11-2; 14 bases fit TRBD2. The V and J ends lost 0 bases and 9 bases, in that order; junction bases with no gene match: 4. The CDR3 runs 16 residues. Germline V gene sequence: CDR1 SGHAT, CDR2 FQNNGV. The CDR3 nucleotides read TGTGCCAGCAGCTTAGAAAGACTAGCGGGGGGGGTTGAGCAGTTCTTC. This codes for CASSLERLAGGVEQFF.

The CDR3 bases are TGTGCCAGCAGGGGGCCCCCCCAGCTGTTTTTT. Protein: CASRGPPQLFF. V is TRBV2 and J is TRBJ2-2; D is possibly TRBD1 (5 bases). Germline lookup yields CDR1 SNHLY and CDR2 FYNNEI. V was trimmed by 6 bases and J by 12 bases, leaving 11 bases between them. The CDR3 extends over 11 amino acids.

This chain joins TRBV11-2 and TRBJ1-2; TRBD1 agrees at 7 bases. This CDR3 region has 19 residues. V lost 4 bases to trimming and J lost 3 bases; unmatched junction nucleotides: 20. Germline loops: CDR1 SGHAT, CDR2 FQNNGV. CDR3 protein: CASSSFKGNRGSLDYGYTF. CDR3 coding DNA: TGTGCCAGCAGCTCGTTTAAGGGAAACAGGGGATCCCTCGACTATGGCTACACCTTC.

The V gene is TRBV7-3, the J gene TRBJ2-2; D gene uncertain. Germline CDR1 SGHTA, CDR2 FQGTGA. This CDR3 has 13 amino acids. The ends were cut back, 2 bases at V and 4 bases at J, with 5 bases in the middle. CDR3 sequence: CASSLSRTGELFF. CDR3 nucleotide sequence: TGTGCCAGCAGCTTATCGCGCACCGGGGAGCTGTTTTTT. Looking up the rest from reference TRBV7-3 and TRBJ2-2 gives the full variable domain: GAGVSQTPSNKVTEKGKYVELRCDPISGHTALYWYRQSLGQGPEFLIYFQGTGAADDSGLPNDRFFAVRPEGSVSTLKIQRTERGDSAVYLCASSLSRTGELFFGEGSRLTVL.

The table lists this clone with many counts. The genes are TRBV5-6 and TRBJ2-3; the D gene is possibly TRBD1 (5 bases). With 1 base removed from V and 11 bases from J, the gap between germline ends came to 11 bases. This CDR3 contains 12 residues. Germline CDR1 reads SGHDT; CDR2 reads YYEEEE. DNA for the CDR3: TGTGCCAGCAGCTTGCCCCAGGGTGTGCAGTATTTT. The encoded protein is CASSLPQGVQYF.

The CDR3 region has the DNA TGTGCCAGCAGTCAACAGGGTTACAATCAGCCCCAGCATTTT. This translates into CASSQQGYNQPQHF. This rearrangement joins TRBV6-5 to TRBJ1-5; possible D gene TRBD1, 6 bases. Trimming left V 5 bases short and J 3 bases short, with 11 bases between. The CDR3 has 14 residues. In germline, CDR1 is MNHEY, CDR2 SVGAGI.

This clone was counted once. The chain couples TRBV6-2 or TRBV6-3 to TRBJ2-1, with D perhaps matching TRBD1 (6 bases). This CDR3 has 15 amino acids. The V end was cut by 5 bases, the J end by 1 base, with 12 bases between. CDR1 is MNHEY, CDR2 SVGEGT, per germline. CDR3 region: CASSRGQPSYNEQFF. In DNA form, the CDR3 reads TGTGCCAGCAGTAGAGGACAGCCTTCCTACAATGAGCAGTTCTTC.

This clone was observed a handful of times. Other nucleotide sequences in the sample specify the same CDR3. For the CDR3, the DNA is TGTGCCAGCAGTTTTGGGAGCTCCTACGAGCAGTACTTC. It translates to CASSFGSSYEQYF. The chain has TRBV12-3 or TRBV12-4 and TRBJ2-7; tentatively, D is TRBD2 (5 bases). V dropped 3 bases and J dropped 0 bases, with 6 bases sitting between them. The CDR3 consists of 13 residues.

This clone has just a few counts. V gene TRBV4-1 combines with J gene TRBJ1-1; weak D call: TRBD1 (6 bases). Trimming shortened V by 2 bases and J by 5 bases, and 6 bases separated the two germline ends. This CDR3 has 12 residues. Germline V gene data show CDR1 as MGHRA and CDR2 as YSYEKL. CDR3 DNA: TGCGCCAGCAGCCAAACAGGGACTGAAGCTTTCTTT. Encoded protein: CASSQTGTEAFF.